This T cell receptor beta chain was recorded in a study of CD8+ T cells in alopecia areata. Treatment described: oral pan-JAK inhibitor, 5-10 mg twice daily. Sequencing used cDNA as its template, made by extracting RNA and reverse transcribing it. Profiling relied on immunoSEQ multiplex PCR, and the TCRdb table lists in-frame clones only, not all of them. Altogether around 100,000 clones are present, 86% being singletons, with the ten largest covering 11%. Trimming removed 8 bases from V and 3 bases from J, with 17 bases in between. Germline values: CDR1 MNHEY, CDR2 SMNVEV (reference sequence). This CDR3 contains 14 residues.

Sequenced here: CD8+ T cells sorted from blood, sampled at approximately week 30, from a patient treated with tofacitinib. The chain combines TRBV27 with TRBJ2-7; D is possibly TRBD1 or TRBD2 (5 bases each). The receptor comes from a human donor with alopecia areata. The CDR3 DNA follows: TGTGCCAGCGGAGGACATGGACCGTTCTACGAGCAGTACTTC. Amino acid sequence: CASGGHGPFYEQYF.